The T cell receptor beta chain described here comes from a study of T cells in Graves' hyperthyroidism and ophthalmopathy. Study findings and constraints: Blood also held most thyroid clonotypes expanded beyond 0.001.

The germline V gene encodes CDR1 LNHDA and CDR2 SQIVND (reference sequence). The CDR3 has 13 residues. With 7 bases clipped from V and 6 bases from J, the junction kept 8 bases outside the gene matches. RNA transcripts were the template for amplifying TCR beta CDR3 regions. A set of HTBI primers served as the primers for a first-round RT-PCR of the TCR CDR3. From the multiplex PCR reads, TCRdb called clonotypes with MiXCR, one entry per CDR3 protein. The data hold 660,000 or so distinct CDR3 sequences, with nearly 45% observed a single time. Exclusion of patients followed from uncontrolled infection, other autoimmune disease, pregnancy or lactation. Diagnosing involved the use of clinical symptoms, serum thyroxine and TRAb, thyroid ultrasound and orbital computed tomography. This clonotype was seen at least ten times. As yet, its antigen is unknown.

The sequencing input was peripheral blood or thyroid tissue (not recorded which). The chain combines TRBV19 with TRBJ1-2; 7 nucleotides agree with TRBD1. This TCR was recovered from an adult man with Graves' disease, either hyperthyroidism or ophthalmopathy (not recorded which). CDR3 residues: CASKLGQVDGYTF. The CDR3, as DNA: TGTGCCAGTAAGCTTGGACAGGTGGATGGCTACACCTTC.